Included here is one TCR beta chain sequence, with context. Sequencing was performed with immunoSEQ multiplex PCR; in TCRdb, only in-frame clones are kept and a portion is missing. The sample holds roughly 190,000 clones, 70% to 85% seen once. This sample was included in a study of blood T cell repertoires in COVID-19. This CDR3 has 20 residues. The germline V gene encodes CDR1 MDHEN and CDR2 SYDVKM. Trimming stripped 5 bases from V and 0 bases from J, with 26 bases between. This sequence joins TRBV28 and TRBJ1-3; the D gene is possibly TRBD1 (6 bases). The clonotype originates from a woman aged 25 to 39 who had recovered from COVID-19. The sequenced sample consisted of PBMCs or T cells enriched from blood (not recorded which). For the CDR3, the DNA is TGTGCCAGCAGTGAAGTCTGGGGGCGCTGGGTCGGGTTCTCTGGAAACACCATATATTTT. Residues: CASSEVWGRWVGFSGNTIYF.